Listed below are T cell receptor beta chains from one sample, sequenced in a study of blood T cell repertoires in COVID-19. Here immunoSEQ multiplex PCR was the method, and the copy in TCRdb shows in-frame clones only, minus some. The table shows some 110,000 clones, with 82% occurring only once. Sequenced material: peripheral blood. The receptors here all came from a woman in her sixties or seventies with acute or convalescent COVID-19. CDR3s leave out the opening cysteine and the closing phenylalanine or tryptophan.

V	J	CDR3
TRBV5-1	TRBJ2-7	ASSLSGTSGGTYEQY
TRBV30	TRBJ1-5	AWSGTGESQPQH
TRBV6-1	TRBJ2-1	ASSQAGGPREQF
TRBV7-6	TRBJ2-1	ASSLTSGGARRLDEQF
TRBV7-8	TRBJ2-7	ASTPSRDRGLEQY
TRBV5-8	TRBJ2-5	ASSPPLDSGEKTQY
TRBV30	TRBJ2-5	AWSVGVTQY
TRBV19	TRBJ1-6	ASTSAGTGISPLH
TRBV2	TRBJ1-2	ASSIQAAGYT
TRBV5-1	TRBJ2-5	ASSLGATREETQY
TRBV7-2	TRBJ2-3	ASSLAYQTGTDTQY
TRBV11-3	TRBJ2-5	ASSPGLAGETQY
TRBV6-5	TRBJ2-4	ASAGGGKNIQY
TRBV2	TRBJ1-1	ASSPGQGITEAF
TRBV4-1	TRBJ2-7	ASSQDSGVRSYEQY
TRBV3-1/TRBV3-2	TRBJ1-2	ASKTGNYGYT
TRBV6-6	TRBJ1-6	ASTPGTGRFSPLH
TRBV25-1	TRBJ2-1	ASSEYPGKVSYNEQF
TRBV21-1	TRBJ2-3	ARDRVAVSTDTQY
TRBV11-3	TRBJ2-5	ASMTSSWGIQETQY
TRBV27	TRBJ2-3	ASSLLLAGGRRDTQY
TRBV9	TRBJ2-5	ASSPMGPETQY
TRBV19	TRBJ1-1	ASSWDREKLAF
TRBV7-2	TRBJ2-5	ASSLAGTGRETQY
TRBV12-3/TRBV12-4	TRBJ2-2	ASSLDFTGELF
TRBV12-3/TRBV12-4	TRBJ1-2	ASSMDRKYGYT
TRBV5-1	TRBJ1-6	ASSLGTATGSPLH
TRBV4-3	TRBJ2-7	ASSQDLPYEQY
TRBV11-3	TRBJ2-5	ASSLTGGKTQY
TRBV11-2	TRBJ1-1	ASSFMSGNTEAF
TRBV3-1/TRBV3-2	TRBJ2-2	ASSQAASTTGELF
TRBV7-9	TRBJ1-1	ASSTGTNPNTEAF
TRBV7-8	TRBJ2-7	ASEEDRGPYEQY
TRBV29-1	TRBJ2-5	SVGAGGRSAQY
TRBV5-6	TRBJ2-5	ASSSTWTVQETQY
TRBV7-2	TRBJ1-3	ASSLRGSSGNTIY
TRBV4-3	TRBJ1-4	ASSQDQGGGKLF
TRBV20-1	TRBJ2-1	SASSGGYNEQF
TRBV5-4	TRBJ2-4	ASSPGGAGSLAKNIQY
TRBV6-2/TRBV6-3	TRBJ2-4	ASSYGASGGLAKNIQY
TRBV13	TRBJ1-4	ASSRDRGLSNEKLF
TRBV29-1	TRBJ2-3	SVDGGAFSTDTQY
TRBV18	TRBJ2-3	ASSPRMTTDTQY
TRBV5-1	TRBJ1-4	ASSLDTGEEKLF
TRBV7-2	TRBJ2-1	ASSVLGKRLSSYNEQF
TRBV4-3	TRBJ1-4	ASSQAGTGIEKLF
TRBV11-2	TRBJ1-1	ASSPDRFLGAF